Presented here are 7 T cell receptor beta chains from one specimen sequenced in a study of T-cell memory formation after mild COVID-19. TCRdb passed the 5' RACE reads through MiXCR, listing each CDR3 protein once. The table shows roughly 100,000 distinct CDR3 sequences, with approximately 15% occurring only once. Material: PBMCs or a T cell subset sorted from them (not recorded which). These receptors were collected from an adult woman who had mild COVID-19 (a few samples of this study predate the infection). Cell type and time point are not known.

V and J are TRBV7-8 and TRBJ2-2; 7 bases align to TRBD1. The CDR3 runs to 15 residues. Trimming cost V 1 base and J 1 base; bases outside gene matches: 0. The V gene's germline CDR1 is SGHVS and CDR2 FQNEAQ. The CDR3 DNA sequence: TGTGCCAGCAGCTTAGACAGGGGGAACACCGGGGAGCTGTTTTTT. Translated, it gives CASSLDRGNTGELFF.

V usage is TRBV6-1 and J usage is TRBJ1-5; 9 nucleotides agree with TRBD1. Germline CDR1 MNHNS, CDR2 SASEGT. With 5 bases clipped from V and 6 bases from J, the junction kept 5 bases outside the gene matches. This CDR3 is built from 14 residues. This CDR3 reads CASSPGTGTQPQHF. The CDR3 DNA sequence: TGTGCCAGCAGTCCCGGGACAGGGACTCAGCCCCAGCATTTT.

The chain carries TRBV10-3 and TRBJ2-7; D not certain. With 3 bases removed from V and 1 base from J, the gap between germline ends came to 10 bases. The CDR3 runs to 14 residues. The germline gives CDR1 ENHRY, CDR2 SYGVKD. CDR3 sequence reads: CAISDMTLSYEQYF. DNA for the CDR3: TGTGCCATCAGTGATATGACCCTTTCCTACGAGCAGTACTTC.

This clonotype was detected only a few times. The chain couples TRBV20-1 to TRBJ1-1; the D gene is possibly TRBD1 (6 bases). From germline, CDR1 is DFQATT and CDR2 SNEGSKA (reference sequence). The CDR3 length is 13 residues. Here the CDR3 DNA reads TGCAGCGACTTTGACAGGTTGAACACTGAAGCTTTCTTT. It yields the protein CSDFDRLNTEAFF.

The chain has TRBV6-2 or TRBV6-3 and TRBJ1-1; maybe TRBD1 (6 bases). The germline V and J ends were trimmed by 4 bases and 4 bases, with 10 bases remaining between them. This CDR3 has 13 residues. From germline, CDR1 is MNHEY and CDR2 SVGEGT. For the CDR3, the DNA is TGTGCCAGCAGTTCCGGGACATTCACTGAAGCTTTCTTT. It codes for CASSSGTFTEAFF.

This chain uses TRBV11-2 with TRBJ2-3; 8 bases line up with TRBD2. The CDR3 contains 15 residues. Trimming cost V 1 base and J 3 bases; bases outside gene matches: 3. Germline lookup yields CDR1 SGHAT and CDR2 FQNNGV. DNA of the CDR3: TGTGCCAGCAGCTTAGTTACGGGAGGGACAGATACGCAGTATTTT. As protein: CASSLVTGGTDTQYF.

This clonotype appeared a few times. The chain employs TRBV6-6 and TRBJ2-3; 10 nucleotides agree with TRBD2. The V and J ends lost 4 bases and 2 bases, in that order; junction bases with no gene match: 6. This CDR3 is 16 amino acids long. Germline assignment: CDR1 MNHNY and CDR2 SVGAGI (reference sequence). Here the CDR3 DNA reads TGTGCCAGCAGTTCCCCCGGGACTAGCGACACAGATACGCAGTATTTT. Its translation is CASSSPGTSDTDTQYF.